This T cell receptor beta chain was identified in a study of post-analysis software for immune sequencing data. Looking at the study overall: The courses of disease that were included comprised relapsing-remitting, secondary progressive and progressive-relapsing multiple sclerosis. Study-level points and caveats: Controls showed lower frequencies than patients for a handful of TRBV segments, and TRBV5-6, TRBV5-1 and TRBV20-1 were among these. Comparison with controls showed significantly lower normalized Chao1 diversity in multiple sclerosis patients.

Researchers reported that TCR beta cDNA libraries carried unique molecular identifiers. TCRdb recomputed calls from the PCR reads with MiXCR, one row per CDR3 protein. The sample shows about 770,000 distinct CDR3 sequences, around 42% of them seen only once. A note on this clonotype: No antigen is known for it.

CDR3 size: 11 residues. Germline values: CDR1 MDHEN, CDR2 SYDVKM. V was pared by 6 bases and J by 7 bases, with 9 bases between. The V call is TRBV28, the J call TRBJ1-1; D gene uncertain. The specimen sequenced was blood. This TCR was sampled from a girl aged 5-17 years with multiple sclerosis. In DNA, the CDR3 is TGTGCCAGCAGACTAGACCGTGAAGCTTTCTTT. It encodes CASRLDREAFF.